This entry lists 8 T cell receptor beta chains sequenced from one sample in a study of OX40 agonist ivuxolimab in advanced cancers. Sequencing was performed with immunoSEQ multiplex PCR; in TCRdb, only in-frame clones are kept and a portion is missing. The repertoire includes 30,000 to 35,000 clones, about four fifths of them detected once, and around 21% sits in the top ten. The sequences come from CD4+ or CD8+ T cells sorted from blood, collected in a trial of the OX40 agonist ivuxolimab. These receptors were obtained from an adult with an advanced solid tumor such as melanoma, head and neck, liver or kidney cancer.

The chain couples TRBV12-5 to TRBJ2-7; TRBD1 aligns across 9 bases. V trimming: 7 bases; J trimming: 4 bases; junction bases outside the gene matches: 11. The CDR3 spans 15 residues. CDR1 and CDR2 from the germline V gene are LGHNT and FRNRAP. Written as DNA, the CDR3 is TGTGCTAGTGCCCCACAGGGGGCCCTCTTTTACGAGCAGTACTTC. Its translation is CASAPQGALFYEQYF.

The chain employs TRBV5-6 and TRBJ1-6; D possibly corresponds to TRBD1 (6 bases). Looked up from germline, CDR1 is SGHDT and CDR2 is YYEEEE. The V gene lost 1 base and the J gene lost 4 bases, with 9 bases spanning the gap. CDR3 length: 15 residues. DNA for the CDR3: TGTGCCAGCAGCTTGTGGACAGTATATAATTCACCCCTCCACTTT. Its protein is CASSLWTVYNSPLHF.

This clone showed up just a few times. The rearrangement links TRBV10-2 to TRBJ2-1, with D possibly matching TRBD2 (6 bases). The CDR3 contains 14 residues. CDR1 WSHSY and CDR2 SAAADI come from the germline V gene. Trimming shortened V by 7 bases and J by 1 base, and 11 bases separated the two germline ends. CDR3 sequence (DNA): TGCGCCAGCACCCATGCGGGGTCCTACAATGAGCAGTTCTTC. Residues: CASTHAGSYNEQFF.

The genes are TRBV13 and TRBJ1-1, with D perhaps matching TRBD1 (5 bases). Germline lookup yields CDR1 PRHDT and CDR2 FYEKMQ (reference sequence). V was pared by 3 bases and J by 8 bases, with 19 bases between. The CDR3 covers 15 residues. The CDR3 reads CASSFRGQGVGEAFF. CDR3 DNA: TGTGCCAGCAGCTTTAGAGGGCAGGGAGTGGGGGAAGCTTTCTTT.

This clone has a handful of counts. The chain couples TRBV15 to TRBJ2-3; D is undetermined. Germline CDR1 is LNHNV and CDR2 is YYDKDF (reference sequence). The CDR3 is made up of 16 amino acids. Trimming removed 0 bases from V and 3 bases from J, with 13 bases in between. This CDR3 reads CATSRDWMARTDTQYF. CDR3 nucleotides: TGTGCCACCAGCAGAGATTGGATGGCCAGGACAGATACGCAGTATTTT. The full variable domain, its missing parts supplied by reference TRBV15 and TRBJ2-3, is DAMVIQNPRYQVTQFGKPVTLSCSQTLNHNVMYWYQQKSSQAPKLLFHYYDKDFNNEADTPDNFQSRRPNTSFCFLDIRSPGLGDTAMYLCATSRDWMARTDTQYFGPGTRLTVL.

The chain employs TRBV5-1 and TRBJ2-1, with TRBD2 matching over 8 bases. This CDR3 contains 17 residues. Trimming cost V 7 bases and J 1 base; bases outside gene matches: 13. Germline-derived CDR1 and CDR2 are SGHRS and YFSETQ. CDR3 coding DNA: TGCGCCAGCCGCCGGGGGGGCCAGCCTCTATCCTACAATGAGCAGTTCTTC. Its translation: CASRRGGQPLSYNEQFF.

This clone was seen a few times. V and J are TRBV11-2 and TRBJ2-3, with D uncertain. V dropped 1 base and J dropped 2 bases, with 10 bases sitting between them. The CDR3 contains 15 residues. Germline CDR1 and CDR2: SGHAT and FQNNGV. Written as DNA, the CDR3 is TGTGCCAGCAGCTTAGGGTATCTACTCACAGATACGCAGTATTTT. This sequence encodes CASSLGYLLTDTQYF.

CDR3 loop: CASSLGARKQETQYF. The CDR3, as DNA: TGTGCCAGCAGCTTGGGGGCCAGGAAGCAAGAGACCCAGTACTTC. This chain uses TRBV5-5 with TRBJ2-5; D uncertain. This CDR3 is built from 15 residues. CDR1 and CDR2 (germline): SGHKS, YYEKEE (reference sequence). V was shortened by 0 bases and J by 2 bases, with 11 bases between the two germline ends.